This T cell receptor beta chain is from a study of CD8 T cells in Susac syndrome. The authors reverse transcribed roughly 0.5 to 1 ug RNA with random hexamers. One entry per CDR3 protein, called by TCRdb with MiXCR from the immunoSEQ multiplex PCR reads. The data show roughly 80,000 distinct CDR3 sequences, about 92% seen once. This sequence originates from a human donor with Susac syndrome. Sample: CD4+ T cells from PBMCs.

DNA for the CDR3: TGTGCCACCAGTGGCCGGGCGCTAGGGGACTATGGCTACACCTTC. The encoded protein is CATSGRALGDYGYTF. The chain is built from TRBV24-1 and TRBJ1-2; possibly TRBD1 for D (5 bases). Trimming removed 5 bases at V and 3 bases at J, with 15 bases between. The CDR3 is made up of 15 amino acids. The germline V gene encodes CDR1 KGHDR and CDR2 SFDVKD.